This is a list of T cell receptor beta chains from one sample in a study of T cell repertoires in cytomegalovirus infection. Their recognized antigens are unknown. Via MiXCR, TCRdb re-called the reads, giving one row per CDR3 protein. Of roughly 990,000 distinct CDR3 sequences listed, roughly a third were seen once; the top ten hold around an eighth. Sequences were derived from cultured CD8+ T cells from PBMCs, sampled from culture after CMV antigen stimulation. The receptors were sampled from a human donor in good health (CMV status not recorded). Some clones in this sample may be carry-over from other donors' samples. Each CDR3 is given with its conserved first and last residue. The D gene is left open where the match is weak. Clone size, where shown, is once, few, many, or a class for clones that have expanded.

few | TRBJ2-5 | . | TRBV11-1 | TGTGCCAGCAGCTCCCGAGTTCGGGAGACCCAGTACTTC | CASSSRVRETQYF
. | TRBJ2-2 | . | TRBV15 | TGTGCCACCAGCAGCGCTGGACAGACAACGAACACCGGGGAGCTGTTTTTT | CATSSAGQTTNTGELFF
. | TRBJ1-1 | . | TRBV10-3 | TGTGCCATCAGCGAGGACAACACTGAAGCTTTCTTT | CAISEDNTEAFF
few | TRBJ2-5 | . | TRBV4-1 | TGCGCCAGCAGTCGAGGACTCAGGCGAGAGACCCAGTACTTC | CASSRGLRRETQYF
many | TRBJ2-1 | . | TRBV7-8 | TGTGCCAGCAGCTTAGATCTTTGGGACGGGTACAATGAGCAGTTCTTC | CASSLDLWDGYNEQFF
few | TRBJ1-6 | TRBD1 | TRBV20-1 | TGCAGTGCTATAGGACAGGGGAATTCACCCCTCCACTTT | CSAIGQGNSPLHF
many | TRBJ1-1 | . | TRBV7-8 | TGTGCCAGCAGCTTAGTAAGGGGAATCAGGAACACTGAAGCTTTCTTT | CASSLVRGIRNTEAFF
many | TRBJ1-5 | . | TRBV7-9 | TGTGCCAGCAGCCCCCTTCGGGGAGGCAATCAGCCCCAGCATTTT | CASSPLRGGNQPQHF
. | TRBJ2-3 | . | TRBV10-3 | TGTGCCATCAGAACTAGAACGGGGGCTAGTATTACAGATACGCAGTATTTT | CAIRTRTGASITDTQYF
. | TRBJ2-2 | TRBD1 | TRBV11-3 | TGTGCCAGCAGCTTAGATCGCCGGCAGGGGGATAGCGGGGAGCTGTTTTTT | CASSLDRRQGDSGELFF
few | TRBJ2-2 | TRBD2 | TRBV6-2/TRBV6-3 | TGTGCCAGCAGTTACTATCTAGCGGGGGGGCTATCGCGCACCGGGGAGCTGTTTTTT | CASSYYLAGGLSRTGELFF
. | TRBJ1-1 | . | TRBV19 | TGTGCCAGTAGTATCTCCGGGACAATGAATAACCCTGAAGCTTTCTTT | CASSISGTMNNPEAFF
. | TRBJ1-1 | . | TRBV19 | TGTGCCAGTGCCCACGGGCCGACTGAAGCTTTCTTT | CASAHGPTEAFF
few | TRBJ1-1 | TRBD1 | TRBV4-1 | TGCGCCAGCAGCCAGGGACAGGGGGCGCTGGACACTGAAGCTTTCTTT | CASSQGQGALDTEAFF
. | TRBJ2-2 | TRBD1 | TRBV27 | TGTGCCAGCAGTTGGATTCGGACAGGAACCGGGGAGCTGTTTTTT | CASSWIRTGTGELFF
few | TRBJ2-1 | . | TRBV7-9 | TGTGCCAGCAGCTTAGTCTCTCCCGGCAAACCCTCCTGGAATGAGCAGTTCTTC | CASSLVSPGKPSWNEQFF
. | TRBJ2-1 | TRBD1 | TRBV24-1 | TGTGCCACCAGTGACCAGGGACAGTCCTACAATGAGCAGTTCTTC | CATSDQGQSYNEQFF
few | TRBJ2-5 | . | TRBV7-9 | TGTGCCAGCAGCTTACCCAGGGAGTACCAAGAGACCCAGTACTTC | CASSLPREYQETQYF
once | TRBJ1-1 | . | TRBV10-2 | TGCGCCAGCAGTGAAACAAGTAACACTAAAGCTTTCTTT | CASSETSNTKAFF
. | TRBJ1-5 | . | TRBV12-3/TRBV12-4 | TGTGCCAGCAGTTTTGCAGGGACGTATCAGCCCCAGCATTTT | CASSFAGTYQPQHF
many | TRBJ2-3 | . | TRBV7-2 | TGTGCCAGCAGCTTAAGTCTAGCCACAGATACGCAGTATTTT | CASSLSLATDTQYF
. | TRBJ1-1 | . | TRBV28 | TGTGCCAGCAGTCCCCTTGGGGCGATTCGGACTGAAGCTTTCTTT | CASSPLGAIRTEAFF
. | TRBJ2-1 | . | TRBV6-6 | TGTGCCAGCAGTGACCTCTCTTGGGGAAATGAGCAGTTCTTC | CASSDLSWGNEQFF
. | TRBJ1-1 | TRBD1 | TRBV7-8 | TGTGCCAGCAGCTTAGAGGGACAGGGGGCGAACACTGAAGCTTTCTTT | CASSLEGQGANTEAFF
. | TRBJ1-1 | . | TRBV5-3 | TGTGCCAGCAGCCGTATAAGCGTACAGGGCCTGAACACTGAAGCTTTCTTT | CASSRISVQGLNTEAFF
few | TRBJ1-1 | . | TRBV15 | TGTGCCACCAGCAGAGATGACAGGCCGAACACTGAAGCTTTCTTT | CATSRDDRPNTEAFF
. | TRBJ2-4 | . | TRBV4-3 | TGCGCCAGCAGCCAAGATCTTTGGGATCTGGTCAAAAACATTCAGTACTTC | CASSQDLWDLVKNIQYF
few | TRBJ1-1 | . | TRBV19 | TGTGCCAGTAGTATAGGTGGCACCTACACTGAAGCTTTCTTT | CASSIGGTYTEAFF
few | TRBJ2-3 | . | TRBV2 | TGTGCCAGCAGTGAATTCCGTGAAGATACGCAGTATTTT | CASSEFREDTQYF
few | TRBJ1-5 | . | TRBV11-2 | TGTGCCAGCAGCGCTACGCCGGAAAATAGCAATCAGCCCCAGCATTTT | CASSATPENSNQPQHF
. | TRBJ2-7 | . | TRBV6-5 | TGTGCCAGCAGTTACGGGGTCTCCTTCACCTACGAGCAGTACTTC | CASSYGVSFTYEQYF
few | TRBJ2-2 | TRBD1 | TRBV7-3 | TGTGCCAGCAGCTTTTCCGGGACAGGGAGCGGGGAGCTGTTTTTT | CASSFSGTGSGELFF
. | TRBJ2-3 | TRBD2 | TRBV6-6 | TGTGCCAGCAGTGATTCCAGCGGACTAGCCACAGATACGCAGTATTTT | CASSDSSGLATDTQYF
. | TRBJ1-3 | . | TRBV11-2 | TGTGCCAGCAGCTCCCATGTCGAGTCGTACTCTGGAAACACCATATATTTT | CASSSHVESYSGNTIYF
few | TRBJ1-6 | . | TRBV7-2 | TGTGCCAGCAGCTTAAGTGAAGTCGCCTATAATTCACCCCTCCACTTT | CASSLSEVAYNSPLHF
few | TRBJ2-1 | . | TRBV7-9 | TGTGCCAGCAGCTTAGTGGACCCACAAGTTCTCTTC | CASSLVDPQVLF
. | TRBJ2-3 | . | TRBV6-1 | TGTGCCAGCAGAGGAGGGCTGACTACGTACCTCACAGATACGCAGTATTTT | CASRGGLTTYLTDTQYF
. | TRBJ1-3 | TRBD1 | TRBV7-9 | TGTGCCAGCAGCTTCTCCGGGACAGGGGCAAGAGGATTT | CASSFSGTGARGF
once | TRBJ2-7 | . | TRBV18 | TGTGCCAGCTCACCAGCAGGTATTTCCTACGAGCAGTACTTC | CASSPAGISYEQYF
many | TRBJ1-5 | . | TRBV7-2 | TGTGCCAGCAGCTTAGTGTCAGATAGCAATCAGCCCCAGCATTTT | CASSLVSDSNQPQHF
. | TRBJ2-3 | . | TRBV7-2 | TGTGCCAGCAGATTCCTCGGATCAAAATTAACAGATACGCAGTATTTT | CASRFLGSKLTDTQYF
few | TRBJ1-2 | TRBD1 | TRBV27 | TGTGCCAGCAGTTTAGGAGGGGGCGTCGATGGCTACACCTTC | CASSLGGGVDGYTF
few | TRBJ1-2 | TRBD1 | TRBV6-6 | TGTGCCAGCAGTTACTCCCTGTCAGGGGGCCTTGGCTACACCTTC | CASSYSLSGGLGYTF
few | TRBJ1-6 | TRBD1 | TRBV7-9 | TGTGCCAGCAGCTATTCGACAGGGTCGAGCTCACCCCTCCACTTT | CASSYSTGSSSPLHF
many | TRBJ2-1 | TRBD1 | TRBV7-8 | TGTGCCAGCAGACCAGGGACAGGGGTAGCCTACAATGAGCAGTTCTTC | CASRPGTGVAYNEQFF
. | TRBJ1-1 | . | TRBV6-1 | TGTGCCAGCAGCGCACGAGGGGGACAGAACACTGAAGCTTTCTTT | CASSARGGQNTEAFF
few | TRBJ2-5 | TRBD2 | TRBV12-3/TRBV12-4 | TGTGCCAGCAGTTTAAGGGCTAGCGGTGCTCAAGAGACCCAGTACTTC | CASSLRASGAQETQYF
. | TRBJ1-4 | . | TRBV2 | TGTGCCAGCAGTGGAAGGGAAACTAATGAAAAACTGTTTTTT | CASSGRETNEKLFF
few | TRBJ2-1 | TRBD2 | TRBV6-2/TRBV6-3 | TGTGCCAGCAGACCCCCGGGGGGGTACTACAATGAGCAGTTCTTC | CASRPPGGYYNEQFF
few | TRBJ1-2 | . | TRBV27 | TGTGCCAGCAGTTTATCGGGAGCAGATGGCTACACCTTC | CASSLSGADGYTF
. | TRBJ2-7 | TRBD1 | TRBV15 | TGTGCCACCAGCCAAGACAGGGGGGCCTACGAGCAGTACTTC | CATSQDRGAYEQYF
few | TRBJ2-1 | . | TRBV6-1 | TGTGCCAGCAGTGAAGGCATGGGCAATGAGCAGTTCTTC | CASSEGMGNEQFF
few | TRBJ2-3 | TRBD2 | TRBV7-9 | TGTGCCAGCAGCCGTACTAGCGGGGGGGCAACAGATACGCAGTATTTT | CASSRTSGGATDTQYF
. | TRBJ1-1 | TRBD1 | TRBV27 | TGTGCCAACAGACCCGGGACAGGGGGCGAGGGGACTGAAGCTTTCTTT | CANRPGTGGEGTEAFF
. | TRBJ1-1 | . | TRBV5-1 | TGCGCCAGCAGCTTGTTGTCGACACACACAGGGCCGTCTGCCGAAGCTTTCTTT | CASSLLSTHTGPSAEAFF
. | TRBJ1-4 | . | TRBV7-9 | TGTGCCAGCAGCTTGGCAGGCCTTAATGAAAAACTGTTTTTT | CASSLAGLNEKLFF
many | TRBJ2-1 | . | TRBV6-2/TRBV6-3 | TGTGCCAGCAGTTATCCAATTCCGGCGGATGAGCAGTTCTTC | CASSYPIPADEQFF